This TCR beta chain came from a study of Tregs in tolerant kidney transplant recipients. Whole-study context: Mixed chimerism was transient after nonmyeloablative marrow transplants from related graft donors.

Findings and caveats of the study: Antigen-driven expansion was suggested because donor-specific Tregs expanded more than all Tregs in tolerant patients. Findings come from small patient numbers and require larger validation.

V dropped 2 bases and J dropped 0; count of bases not matched to a gene: 7. The CDR3 is 17 residues long. CDR1 and CDR2 from the germline V gene are SGDLS and YYNGEE. The data were produced by immunoSEQ multiplex PCR, yet TCRdb's version contains in-frame clones alone and is incomplete. The listing records 30,000 to 35,000 clones. To note about this clone: Antigen: not known. The CDR3 end lies 3 residues beyond the end of the read and is filled in from the germline J gene.

The clonotype originates from a human donor who received a combined kidney and bone marrow transplant. Material: CD8+ T cells from blood, obtained before the transplant. The chain couples TRBV9 to TRBJ1-4; 7 bases are a match to TRBD1. CDR3 bases read: TGTGCCAGCAGCGTCACAGGGGTACAGGCAACTAATGAAAAA. This codes for CASSVTGVQATNEK. The whole CDR3 region reads CASSVTGVQATNEKLFF. The full variable domain, completed using reference TRBV9 and TRBJ1-4, is DSGVTQTPKHLITATGQRVTLRCSPRSGDLSVYWYQQSLDQGLQFLIQYYNGEERAKGNILERFSAQQFPDLHSELNLSSLELGDSALYFCASSVTGVQATNEKLFFGSGTQLSVL.